A few counts support the clone carrying this T cell receptor (beta chain). What it binds is unknown. The data derive from a study of post-analysis software for immune sequencing data. Overall study findings and caveats: Patients showed TRBV5-6, TRBV5-1 and TRBV20-1 among about five TRBV segments more frequent than in controls. Same-batch preparations were strongly co-clustered by F measure.

Tagging with unique molecular identifiers was a feature of the TCR beta cDNA libraries. TCRdb fed the PCR reads into MiXCR, producing one record per CDR3 protein. Of roughly 730,000 distinct CDR3 sequences detected, roughly 27% appear once; the ten largest clones hold under 0.7%. The CDR3 has 16 amino acids. From germline, CDR1 is MGHDK and CDR2 SYGVNS. V lost 5 bases and J lost 4; bases outside the gene matches: 9. The receptor comes from a girl aged 10 to 17 with multiple sclerosis. The chain is built from TRBV25-1 and TRBJ2-3; TRBD2 matches at 10 bases. The specimen sequenced was blood. The CDR3: CASSPPSGGVADTQYF. The CDR3, as DNA: TGTGCCAGCAGTCCCCCTAGCGGGGGAGTCGCAGATACGCAGTATTTT.